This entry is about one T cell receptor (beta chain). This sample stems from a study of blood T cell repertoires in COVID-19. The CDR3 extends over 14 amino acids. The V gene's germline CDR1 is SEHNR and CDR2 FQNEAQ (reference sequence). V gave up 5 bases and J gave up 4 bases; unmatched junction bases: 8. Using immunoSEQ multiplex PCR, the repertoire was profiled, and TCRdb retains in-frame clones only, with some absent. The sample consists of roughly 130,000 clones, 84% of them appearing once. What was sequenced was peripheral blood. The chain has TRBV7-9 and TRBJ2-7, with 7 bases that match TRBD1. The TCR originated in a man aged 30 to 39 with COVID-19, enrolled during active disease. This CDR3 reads CASSLGTEPYEQYF. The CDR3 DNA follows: TGTGCCAGCAGCCTCGGGACAGAACCTTACGAGCAGTACTTC.